This T cell receptor (beta chain) was profiled in a study of T cell repertoires in cytomegalovirus infection. Study in general: From public TCR beta signatures came an indication of both CMV infection and matching HLA type.

In germline, CDR1 is SGHAT, CDR2 FQNNGV. V was pared by 2 bases and J by 5 bases, with 23 bases between. The CDR3 consists of 18 residues. This clonotype was seen more than once but under ten times. Its antigen remains unknown. TCRdb analysed the reads with MiXCR anew, one entry per CDR3 protein. Among roughly 300,000 distinct CDR3 sequences, about 25% were seen once, and the ten largest hold 11% to 15%. Notes on the study in general: HLA-C-restricted, CMV-specific TCR beta clonotypes were dominant ex vivo.

V gene TRBV11-2 combines with J gene TRBJ2-3; no definite D call. The receptor was derived from a human donor in good health (CMV status not recorded). Some clones in this sample may be carry-over from other donors' samples. Material: PBMCs. The CDR3 DNA sequence: TGTGCCAGCAGCTTACTATTCTCCCGGACCATCTCGGGAGATACGCAGTATTTT. The encoded protein is CASSLLFSRTISGDTQYF.